These 10 T cell receptor beta chains were sequenced from one sample in a study of long-term antiretroviral therapy in people with HIV. Version v3.0 of the immunoSEQ assay was performed at survey level. Only in-frame clones appear in the TCRdb table, and some are missing; sequencing was by immunoSEQ multiplex PCR. This table has 15,000 to 20,000 clones, roughly 83% appearing once. The specimen comprised unsorted PBMCs, sampled 0.9 years after starting antiretroviral therapy. Receptors originate from a man aged 18 to 30 with HIV.

The chain is built from TRBV7-6 and TRBJ2-2; D unresolved. Germline V gene sequence: CDR1 SGHVS, CDR2 FNYEAQ. The V and J ends lost 5 bases and 6 bases respectively, with 4 bases between them. The CDR3 has 11 residues. Here the CDR3 reads CASSLAGELFF. The DNA for the CDR3 is TGTGCCAGCAGCCTCGCCGGGGAGCTGTTTTTT.

This rearrangement joins TRBV27 to TRBJ2-7; a possible D gene is TRBD1 (8 bases). The CDR3 loop spans 16 amino acids. Trimming removed 6 bases from V and 3 bases from J, with 21 bases in between. Germline-derived CDR1 and CDR2 are MNHEY and SMNVEV (reference sequence). Here the CDR3 reads CASSTKGGDRHYEQYF. The CDR3 DNA follows: TGTGCCAGCAGCACAAAGGGGGGGGACAGGCACTACGAGCAGTACTTC.

The J gene is TRBJ1-5, the V gene TRBV9; weak D call: TRBD1 (5 bases). The V end lost 1 base, the J end lost 4 bases, and 6 bases lay between the germline ends. CDR1 is SGDLS, CDR2 YYNGEE, per germline. This CDR3 contains 13 residues. CDR3 in amino acids: CASSVTGNQPQHF. In DNA form, the CDR3 reads TGTGCCAGCAGCGTAACAGGAAATCAGCCCCAGCATTTT.

The chain combines TRBV5-5 with TRBJ2-5; 9 bases line up with TRBD2. This CDR3 has 16 amino acids. CDR1 is SGHKS and CDR2 is YYEKEE in the germline V gene (reference sequence). The V gene end was trimmed by 1 base and the J gene end by 2 bases; junction bases not matched to a gene: 6. CDR3 DNA sequence: TGTGCCAGCAGCTTGAGTCCTAGCGGGGTACAAGAGACCCAGTACTTC. Translation gives CASSLSPSGVQETQYF.

Only a few counts were recorded for this clone. The CDR3 loop is CASSTQSGGFMDTQYF. The CDR3 DNA is TGTGCCAGCAGCACCCAGAGCGGGGGATTCATGGATACGCAGTATTTT. This chain connects TRBV9 to TRBJ2-3; 8 nucleotides align to TRBD2. Germline V gene data show CDR1 as SGDLS and CDR2 as YYNGEE. The J segment lost 6 bases and the V segment lost 4 bases, leaving 13 bases of the junction unmatched. This CDR3 comprises 16 residues.

The V call is TRBV13, the J call TRBJ2-2; D unresolved. CDR3 length: 14 residues. Germline V gene sequence: CDR1 PRHDT, CDR2 FYEKMQ (reference sequence). V shed 8 bases and J shed 4 bases, with 14 bases lying between them. CDR3 coding DNA: TGTGCCAGCGCGACCGGAGACCTCACCGGGGAGCTGTTTTTT. Translation: CASATGDLTGELFF.

This clone was observed a handful of times. The CDR3 region is CASSARQGAGRSPLHF. In nucleotides, the CDR3 is TGTGCCAGCAGCGCGAGACAGGGCGCGGGTCGTTCACCCCTCCACTTT. This chain connects TRBV9 to TRBJ1-6, with 7 bases that match TRBD1. Germline V lookup: CDR1 SGDLS, CDR2 YYNGEE. The CDR3 has 16 amino acids. Trimming cost V 3 bases and J 9 bases; bases outside gene matches: 12.

The chain carries TRBV7-6 and TRBJ1-1, with TRBD1 matching 9 bases. CDR1 is SGHVS, CDR2 FNYEAQ, per germline. Unmatched junction bases numbered 16, after V lost 5 bases and J lost 0 bases. The CDR3 consists of 19 residues. Here the CDR3 reads CASSLSRTGERKMNTEAFF. As DNA, the CDR3 is TGTGCCAGCAGCCTATCCAGGACAGGGGAAAGAAAGATGAACACTGAAGCTTTCTTT.

The J gene is TRBJ2-7, the V gene TRBV5-4, with TRBD1 identical over 10 bases. The V gene's germline CDR1 is SGHNT and CDR2 YYREEE (reference sequence). After removal of 3 bases from V and 2 bases from J, the junction contained 8 bases not matched to a gene. This CDR3 has 16 residues. The CDR3 DNA sequence: TGTGCCAGCAGCTCAGGACGGGACAGGGGAACCTACGAGCAGTACTTC. This sequence encodes CASSSGRDRGTYEQYF.

The V call is TRBV7-6, the J call TRBJ2-3; D may be TRBD1 (5 bases). Per the germline V gene, CDR1 is SGHVS and CDR2 is FNYEAQ. Trimming pared 5 bases from V and 2 bases from J, leaving 11 bases between. The CDR3 has 14 residues. In DNA form, the CDR3 reads TGTGCCAGCAGCCAGGCAGGGTTCACAGATACGCAGTATTTT. Translation gives CASSQAGFTDTQYF.